This T cell receptor (beta chain) was profiled in a study of T-cell reconstitution after alpha-beta-depleted transplantation in children. V lost 1 base to trimming and J lost 7 bases, with 8 bases between them. The CDR3 extends over 13 amino acids. Germline CDR1 is SGHTA and CDR2 is FQGTGA. General observations from the study: Expanded graft clones numbering several hundred reportedly gave rise to alpha-beta T cells about two months after transplant. Some patients owed their high day-60 TCRbeta diversity to surviving recipient T cells and thymic progenitors. Most T-cell counts and diversity one year after the transplant came from T cells that were newly produced.

This clonotype was observed a handful of times. Its antigen is not known. Unique molecular identifiers featured in how the TCRbeta library was prepared. TCRdb reprocessed the PCR reads with MiXCR, giving one entry per CDR3 protein. Among hundreds of thousands of distinct CDR3 sequences listed, roughly 15% were seen once. This sample comprised PBMCs, mostly from graft donor cells, obtained 360 days after TCRalphabeta/CD19-depleted stem cell transplant. The sequence was obtained from a male patient between 2 and 10 years old who had a stem cell transplant for acute lymphoblastic leukemia, so the T cells may come from the graft donor. The rearrangement links TRBV7-3 to TRBJ1-5, with TRBD1 as a possible D gene (5 bases). CDR3 amino acids: CASSLIEGQPQHF. CDR3 DNA sequence: TGTGCCAGCAGCTTAATTGAGGGGCAGCCCCAGCATTTT.